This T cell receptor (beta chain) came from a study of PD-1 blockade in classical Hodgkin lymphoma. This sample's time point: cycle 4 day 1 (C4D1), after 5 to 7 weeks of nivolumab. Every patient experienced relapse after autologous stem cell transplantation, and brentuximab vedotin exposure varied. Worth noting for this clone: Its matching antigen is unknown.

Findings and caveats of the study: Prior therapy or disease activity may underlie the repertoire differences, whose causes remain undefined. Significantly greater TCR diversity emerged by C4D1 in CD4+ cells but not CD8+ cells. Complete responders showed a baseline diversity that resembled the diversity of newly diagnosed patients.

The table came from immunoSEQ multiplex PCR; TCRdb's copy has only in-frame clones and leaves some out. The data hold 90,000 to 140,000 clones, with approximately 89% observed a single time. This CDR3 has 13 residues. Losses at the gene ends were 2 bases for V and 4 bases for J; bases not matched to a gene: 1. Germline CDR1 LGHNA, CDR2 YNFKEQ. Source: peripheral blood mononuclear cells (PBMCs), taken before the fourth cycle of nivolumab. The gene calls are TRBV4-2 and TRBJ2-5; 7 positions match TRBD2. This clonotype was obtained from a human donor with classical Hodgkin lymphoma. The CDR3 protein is CASSQRTRETQYF. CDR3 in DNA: TGTGCCAGCAGCCAAAGGACTAGAGAGACCCAGTACTTC.